These 29 T cell receptor beta chains share one sample of origin, sequenced in a study of blood T cell repertoires in COVID-19. The assay was immunoSEQ multiplex PCR, and TCRdb's table has in-frame clones only and misses some. The sample yields approximately 89,000 clones, approximately 80% seen once. Sequencing was done on a sample of peripheral blood. The receptors stem from an older man with COVID-19, enrolled during active disease.

The chain couples TRBV6-5 to TRBJ1-5, with 8 bases fitting TRBD1. After removal of 7 bases from V and 7 bases from J, the junction contained 12 bases not matched to a gene. From germline, CDR1 is MNHEY and CDR2 SVGAGI. The CDR3 spans 15 residues. CDR3 nucleotides: TGTGCCAGCACCCCACTTCCAGGGGGCGGCCAGCCCCAGCATTTT. Encoded protein: CASTPLPGGGQPQHF.

The genes are TRBV20-1 and TRBJ2-1; D gene unclear. CDR3 length equals 11 residues. Germline lookup yields CDR1 DFQATT and CDR2 SNEGSKA (reference sequence). Deletions cut 0 bases from V and 15 bases from J, with 12 bases between. This CDR3 is CSARDWPKVFF. The CDR3 coding sequence is TGCAGTGCTAGAGATTGGCCGAAAGTGTTCTTC.

This chain links TRBV20-1 with TRBJ1-1; D uncertain. Germline V CDR1 and CDR2: DFQATT, SNEGSKA (reference sequence). This CDR3 region has 11 residues. The V gene lost 1 base and the J gene lost 9 bases, with 9 bases spanning the gap. The CDR3 sequence: CSARADFQAFF. The CDR3 DNA reads as TGCAGTGCTAGAGCCGACTTCCAAGCTTTCTTT.

The V call is TRBV11-2, the J call TRBJ1-1; TRBD1 might be the D (5 bases). The CDR3 runs 15 residues. The V and J ends lost 1 base and 12 bases respectively, with 21 bases between them. CDR1 and CDR2 from the germline V gene are SGHAT and FQNNGV. The DNA for the CDR3 is TGTGCCAGCAGCTTAGTATTCTTTTATTCGGGGGGACCTTTCTTT. This sequence encodes CASSLVFFYSGGPFF.

This clone was seen a few times. V and J are TRBV5-4 and TRBJ1-6; 7 bases agree with TRBD1. CDR1 SGHNT and CDR2 YYREEE come from the germline V gene (reference sequence). The CDR3 runs 16 residues. The junction had 5 bases not matched to a gene; V was cut back by 5 bases and J by 0 bases. The CDR3 loop is CASRARGSSYNSPLHF. CDR3 coding DNA: TGTGCCAGCAGGGCCAGGGGGAGCTCCTATAATTCACCCCTCCACTTT.

This clone was counted a few times. This chain's CDR3 is CASSLEGAGLYEQYF. The CDR3 DNA reads as TGCGCCAGCAGCCTGGAGGGGGCGGGCCTCTACGAGCAGTACTTC. The rearrangement uses TRBV5-1 and TRBJ2-7, with D maybe TRBD1 (7 bases). Between the trimmed V and J ends, which lost 4 bases and 3 bases, there was a span of 17 bases. This CDR3 is 15 amino acids long. Germline CDR1 SGHRS, CDR2 YFSETQ.

The chain has TRBV19 and TRBJ2-1; D is perhaps TRBD2 (5 bases). The CDR3 is 13 residues long. In germline, CDR1 is LNHDA, CDR2 SQIVND (reference sequence). Trimming cost V 1 base and J 9 bases, with 10 bases left between them. The DNA of the CDR3 is TGTGCCAGTAGTATAGGAGGACTGGGTGAGCAGTTCTTC. The encoded protein is CASSIGGLGEQFF.

Regarding this clone: Other nucleotide sequences in the sample specify the same CDR3. The V call is TRBV6-5, the J call TRBJ2-3; D not certain. This CDR3 comprises 13 residues. The germline CDR1 and CDR2 sequences are MNHEY and SVGAGI. V dropped 2 bases and J dropped 1 base, with 4 bases sitting between them. The CDR3 DNA reads as TGTGCCAGCAGTTACGGGCGCACAGATACGCAGTATTTT. Translation: CASSYGRTDTQYF.

This clone was observed once. This chain uses TRBV3-1 (or the pseudogene TRBV3-2) with TRBJ1-2; D remains ambiguous. The V end lost 0 bases, the J end lost 7 bases, and 15 bases lay between the germline ends. This CDR3 is built from 15 residues. Per the germline V gene, CDR1 is LGHDT and CDR2 is YNNKEL (reference sequence). The CDR3 DNA reads TGTGCCAGCAGCCAAGATGGAGGAGGGCCTGGTGGCTACACCTTC. It specifies CASSQDGGGPGGYTF.

The chain carries TRBV15 and TRBJ1-2; weak D call: TRBD1 (5 bases). The germline V and J ends were trimmed by 1 base and 2 bases, with 8 bases remaining between them. This CDR3 is built from 14 residues. Germline-derived CDR1 and CDR2 are LNHNV and YYDKDF (reference sequence). The CDR3 protein is CATSRVGENYGYTF. The CDR3 region has the DNA TGTGCCACCAGCAGAGTAGGGGAAAACTATGGCTACACCTTC.

This clone showed up just a few times. This chain uses TRBV6-7 with TRBJ1-2; no clear D. TRBV6-7 is known as an ORF, though its function is uncertain. Deletions cut 6 bases from V and 8 bases from J, with 19 bases between. This CDR3 is built from 14 residues. CDR3 protein: CASRLDCRSAGYTF. CDR3 nucleotide sequence: TGTGCCAGCAGATTGGACTGTCGATCAGCAGGCTACACCTTC.

This chain links TRBV6-4 with TRBJ2-1; 9 bases line up with TRBD2. This CDR3 comprises 15 residues. V lost 0 bases to trimming and J lost 7 bases; unmatched junction nucleotides: 4. CDR1 MRHNA and CDR2 SNTAGT come from the germline V gene. The DNA for the CDR3 is TGTGCCAGCAGTGACTCGACTAGCGGTCTAAATGAGCAGTTCTTC. It translates to CASSDSTSGLNEQFF.

As concerns this clone: This sample includes further DNA sequences coding for the same CDR3. The chain has TRBV28 and TRBJ1-5, with 9 positions matching TRBD1. V was pared by 5 bases and J by 5 bases, with 4 bases of the junction left unmatched. This CDR3 spans 14 amino acids. CDR1 and CDR2 (germline): MDHEN, SYDVKM. CDR3 amino acids: CASSLGQGHQPQHF. The CDR3 nucleotides are TGTGCCAGCAGTCTCGGACAGGGGCATCAGCCCCAGCATTTT.

The CDR3, as DNA: TGTGCCAGCAGCTCCCGCGGGGGGCGAGGCTACACCTTC. Amino acids: CASSSRGGRGYTF. J is TRBJ1-2 and V is TRBV7-9; D is perhaps TRBD1 (6 bases). CDR1 SEHNR and CDR2 FQNEAQ come from the germline V gene (reference sequence). The germline V and J ends were trimmed by 4 bases and 8 bases, with 14 bases remaining between them. The CDR3 is 13 residues long. The full variable domain, rest sourced from reference TRBV7-9 and TRBJ1-2, is DTGVSQNPRHKITKRGQNVTFRCDPISEHNRLYWYRQTLGQGPEFLTYFQNEAQLEKSRLLSDRFSAERPKGSFSTLEIQRTEQGDSAMYLCASSSRGGRGYTFGSGTRLTVV.

A remark on this clone: Other DNA sequences from this sample encode an identical CDR3 as well. This rearrangement joins TRBV6-5 to TRBJ1-1; D may be TRBD1 (5 bases). V lost 2 bases to trimming and J lost 1 base, with 5 bases between them. Germline-derived CDR1 and CDR2 are MNHEY and SVGAGI. The CDR3 has 13 residues. CDR3 nucleotide sequence: TGTGCCAGCAGTTACAGGGGGAACACTGAAGCTTTCTTT. Encoded protein: CASSYRGNTEAFF.

V usage is TRBV6-5 and J usage is TRBJ2-7; TRBD2 aligns across 12 bases. The junction had 4 bases not matched to a gene; V was cut back by 2 bases and J by 5 bases. The germline V gene encodes CDR1 MNHEY and CDR2 SVGAGI. The CDR3 runs 15 residues. In nucleotides, the CDR3 is TGTGCCAGCAGTTACCGACTAGCGGGGGCCCACGAGCAGTACTTC. It is translated as CASSYRLAGAHEQYF.

Written as DNA, the CDR3 is TGCGCCACAGGGGAAGGAGGCAATTACAATGAGCAGTTCTTC. It specifies CATGEGGNYNEQFF. The genes are TRBV4-3 and TRBJ2-1, with D possibly being TRBD1 (6 bases). The V gene lost 10 bases and the J gene lost 4 bases, with 17 bases spanning the gap. This CDR3 has 14 amino acids. Germline assignment: CDR1 LGHNA and CDR2 YSLEER.

The CDR3 DNA follows: TGTGCCTGGAATCCCGGGACAGGAATCTACGAGCAGTACTTC. It is translated as CAWNPGTGIYEQYF. The chain uses TRBV30 and TRBJ2-7; 8 nucleotides match TRBD1. CDR1 and CDR2 (germline): GTSNPN, SVGIG (reference sequence). Unmatched junction bases numbered 8, after V lost 4 bases and J lost 3 bases. The CDR3 length is 14 residues.

This clone has just one count. J is TRBJ1-1 and V is TRBV3-1 (or the pseudogene TRBV3-2); D remains ambiguous. The CDR3 consists of 13 residues. Germline V lookup: CDR1 LGHDT, CDR2 YNNKEL (reference sequence). Deletions cut 1 base from V and 6 bases from J, with 9 bases between. The CDR3 DNA sequence: TGTGCCAGCAGCCAAGGACCGAGGCCTGAAGCTTTCTTT. This encodes CASSQGPRPEAFF.

This clone ranks as large. The chain links TRBV6-1 to TRBJ2-3, with 14 nucleotides matching TRBD2. V lost 4 bases, J lost 0 bases, and 9 bases stayed unmatched. This CDR3 contains 19 residues. Germline-derived CDR1 and CDR2 are MNHNS and SASEGT. CDR3 protein: CASSGGLAGGPSSTDTQYF. The CDR3 nucleotides are TGTGCCAGCAGTGGCGGACTAGCGGGGGGACCTTCTAGCACAGATACGCAGTATTTT.

This chain uses TRBV30 with TRBJ2-6, with a possible D match to TRBD1 (6 bases). Germline CDR1 reads GTSNPN; CDR2 reads SVGIG (reference sequence). CDR3 size: 14 residues. The V gene lost 5 bases and the J gene lost 2 bases, with 10 bases spanning the gap. CDR3 sequence (DNA): TGTGCCTGGCAACAGGGTGCTGGGGCCAACGTCCTGACTTTC. Encoded protein: CAWQQGAGANVLTF.

The chain employs TRBV19 and TRBJ2-7, with 10 bases lining up with TRBD2. The CDR3 runs 14 residues. With 11 bases clipped from V and 2 bases from J, the junction kept 9 bases outside the gene matches. CDR1 and CDR2 (germline): LNHDA, SQIVND (reference sequence). The DNA for the CDR3 is TGTGCCTCCACGGCTAGCGGGAGTGCCTACGAGCAGTACTTC. Amino acids: CASTASGSAYEQYF.

This clone was recorded many times. V gene TRBV7-3 combines with J gene TRBJ2-7, with D tentatively TRBD1 (7 bases). Germline V CDR1 and CDR2: SGHTA, FQGTGA. The ends were cut back, 5 bases at V and 4 bases at J, with 18 bases in the middle. CDR3 length equals 15 residues. In DNA, the CDR3 is TGTGCCAGCAGCACCATGGGCGGGACAGCGTACGAGCAGTACTTC. It specifies CASSTMGGTAYEQYF.

This clone turned up a few times. This chain connects TRBV9 to TRBJ1-3; the D is unclear. The germline V gene has CDR1 SGDLS and CDR2 YYNGEE. V lost 1 base to trimming and J lost 0 bases, with 11 bases between them. The CDR3 length is 16 residues. CDR3: CASSVHAGFSGNTIYF. The CDR3 DNA follows: TGTGCCAGCAGCGTACACGCGGGCTTCTCTGGAAACACCATATATTTT.

The rearrangement uses TRBV28 and TRBJ1-5; D gene ambiguous. The germline V gene encodes CDR1 MDHEN and CDR2 SYDVKM. V was clipped by 1 base and J by 11 bases, with 9 bases between them. The CDR3 runs to 12 residues. CDR3 DNA: TGTGCCAGCAGTTTATCCGGCGGAGCCCAGCATTTT. Translation: CASSLSGGAQHF.

This clone came up a few times. The gene calls are TRBV10-3 and TRBJ1-5; 11 bases map to TRBD1. The CDR3 length is 13 residues. Germline loops: CDR1 ENHRY, CDR2 SYGVKD. J lost 7 bases, V lost 7 bases, and 3 bases had no gene match. In DNA form, the CDR3 reads TGTGCCATCAAGGGACAGGGGGACCAGCCCCAGCATTTT. This translates into CAIKGQGDQPQHF.

The rearrangement links TRBV11-2 to TRBJ2-7; 8 bases match TRBD1. CDR1 is SGHAT, CDR2 FQNNGV, per germline. This CDR3 is built from 13 residues. After removal of 6 bases from V and 6 bases from J, the junction contained 7 bases not matched to a gene. As DNA, the CDR3 is TGTGCCAGCAGTTACGGACAGGGAGCCGAGCAGTACTTC. Protein sequence: CASSYGQGAEQYF.

The J gene is TRBJ1-5, the V gene TRBV6-5, with D unclear. This CDR3 has 13 amino acids. Trimming stripped 6 bases from V and 0 bases from J, with 6 bases between. The germline V gene has CDR1 MNHEY and CDR2 SVGAGI. The CDR3 loop is CASRGDSNQPQHF. The CDR3, as DNA: TGTGCCAGCAGGGGAGATAGCAATCAGCCCCAGCATTTT.

This clone was picked up a small number of times. V and J are TRBV9 and TRBJ2-3; TRBD2 might be the D (5 bases). Trimming removed 0 bases at V and 1 base at J, with 21 bases between. This CDR3 contains 19 residues. Per the germline V gene, CDR1 is SGDLS and CDR2 is YYNGEE. CDR3 protein: CASSVEAGGPIRGTDTQYF. The CDR3 DNA is TGTGCCAGCAGCGTAGAGGCCGGCGGGCCCATCCGGGGCACAGATACGCAGTATTTT.